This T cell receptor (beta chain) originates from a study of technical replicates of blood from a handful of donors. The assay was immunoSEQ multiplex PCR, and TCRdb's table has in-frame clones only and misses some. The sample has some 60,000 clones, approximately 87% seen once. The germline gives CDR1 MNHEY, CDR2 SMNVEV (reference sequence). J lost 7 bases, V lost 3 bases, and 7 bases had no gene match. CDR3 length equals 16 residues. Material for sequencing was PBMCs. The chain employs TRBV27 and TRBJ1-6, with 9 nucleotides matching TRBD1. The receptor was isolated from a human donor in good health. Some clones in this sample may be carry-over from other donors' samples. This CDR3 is CASSFWTGEGNSPLHF. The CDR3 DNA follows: TGTGCCAGCAGTTTCTGGACAGGGGAGGGAAATTCACCCCTCCACTTT.